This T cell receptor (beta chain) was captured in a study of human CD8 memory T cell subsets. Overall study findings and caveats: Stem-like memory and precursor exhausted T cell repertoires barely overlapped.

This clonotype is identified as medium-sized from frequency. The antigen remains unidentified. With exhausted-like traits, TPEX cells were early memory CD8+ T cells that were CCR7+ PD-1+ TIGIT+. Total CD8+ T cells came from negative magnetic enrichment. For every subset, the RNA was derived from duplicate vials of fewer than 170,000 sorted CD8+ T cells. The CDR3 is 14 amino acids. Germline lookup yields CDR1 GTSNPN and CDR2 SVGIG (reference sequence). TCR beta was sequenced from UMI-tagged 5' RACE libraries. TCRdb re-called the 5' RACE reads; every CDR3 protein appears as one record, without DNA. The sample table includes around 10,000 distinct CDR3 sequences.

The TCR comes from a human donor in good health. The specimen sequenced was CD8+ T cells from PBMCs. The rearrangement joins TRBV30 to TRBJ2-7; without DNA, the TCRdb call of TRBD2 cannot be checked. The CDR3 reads CAWSSGSNSYEQYF.